Each of the 18 T cell receptor beta chains below was sequenced from the same sample in a study of early T cells in non-severe SARS-CoV-2 infection. In TCRdb, the 5' RACE reads were re-called with MiXCR into one record per CDR3 protein. The data hold 55,000 to 80,000 distinct CDR3 sequences, with 8.8% observed a single time. The material sequenced was whole blood, taken at baseline. The receptors here all came from an adult who was a healthcare worker with PCR-confirmed SARS-CoV-2 infection or an uninfected control (not recorded which).

This clonotype showed up just a few times. J is TRBJ2-1 and V is TRBV18; the D is unclear. The CDR3 is 13 residues long. V was shortened by 3 bases and J by 12 bases, with 15 bases between the two germline ends. Germline V lookup: CDR1 KGHSH, CDR2 LQKENI. This chain's CDR3 is CASSPPSWAGQFF. CDR3 sequence (DNA): TGTGCCAGCTCACCCCCCTCGTGGGCAGGGCAGTTCTTC.

This clonotype was found many times. The V and J genes are TRBV11-2 and TRBJ1-2, with D possibly matching TRBD1 (6 bases). This CDR3 is 15 amino acids long. V was cut by 7 bases and J by 0 bases, with 15 bases left in between. Germline V gene data show CDR1 as SGHAT and CDR2 as FQNNGV. The CDR3 here is CASTVGAGANYGYTF. CDR3 nucleotides: TGTGCCAGCACCGTGGGGGCAGGAGCTAACTATGGCTACACCTTC.

This clonotype was detected ten times or more. The chain's CDR3 is CASSPQGDYYEQYF. CDR3 nucleotides: TGTGCCAGCAGCCCCCAAGGTGATTACTACGAGCAGTACTTC. This sequence joins TRBV7-8 and TRBJ2-7; D not resolved. Trimming cost V 5 bases and J 3 bases, with 14 bases left between them. The CDR3 is made up of 14 amino acids. CDR1 is SGHVS, CDR2 FQNEAQ, per germline.

This clonotype has just a few counts. The chain links TRBV2 to TRBJ2-2, with TRBD2 as a possible D gene (5 bases). The V end was cut by 4 bases, the J end by 5 bases, with 11 bases between. The CDR3 has 14 residues. In germline, CDR1 is SNHLY, CDR2 FYNNEI. The chain's CDR3 is CASSGYRGTGELFF. DNA for the CDR3: TGTGCCAGCAGTGGTTACCGAGGGACCGGGGAGCTGTTTTTT.

The table lists this clonotype with many counts. This rearrangement joins TRBV3-1 to TRBJ2-3; TRBD2 is a possible D gene (5 bases). Trimming took 2 bases from V and 6 from J, leaving 15 bases between them. There are 15 residues in the CDR3. Looked up from germline, CDR1 is LGHDT and CDR2 is YNNKEL (reference sequence). This CDR3 is CASSQRATNLDTQYF. The CDR3 DNA is TGTGCCAGCAGCCAAAGAGCGACTAATCTGGATACGCAGTATTTT.

V is TRBV19 and J is TRBJ2-7; 10 bases fit TRBD2. This CDR3 comprises 16 residues. The J segment lost 0 bases and the V segment lost 4 bases, leaving 6 bases of the junction unmatched. Per germline, CDR1 LNHDA and CDR2 SQIVND (reference sequence). The CDR3 DNA reads as TGTGCCAGTAGTAACCTAGCGGGAGCACACTCCTACGAGCAGTACTTC. This encodes CASSNLAGAHSYEQYF. Looking up the rest from reference TRBV19 and TRBJ2-7 gives the full variable domain: DGGITQSPKYLFRKEGQNVTLSCEQNLNHDAMYWYRQDPGQGLRLIYYSQIVNDFQKGDIAEGYSVSREKKESFPLTVTSAQKNPTAFYLCASSNLAGAHSYEQYFGPGTRLTVT.

This clonotype was observed a handful of times. V gene TRBV20-1 combines with J gene TRBJ2-5; the D gene is possibly TRBD2 (5 bases). The V and J ends lost 0 bases and 1 base respectively, with 12 bases between them. The CDR3 covers 15 residues. Germline-derived CDR1 and CDR2 are DFQATT and SNEGSKA (reference sequence). The CDR3 loop is CSARDPEALQETQYF. The CDR3 DNA sequence: TGCAGTGCTAGAGATCCGGAGGCGCTCCAAGAGACCCAGTACTTC.

Here the CDR3 DNA reads TGTGCCAGCAGCCAATCGGGAGCCCTAGGTGAAGCTTTCTTT. Translated: CASSQSGALGEAFF. The genes are TRBV4-2 and TRBJ1-1; D unclear. V lost 2 bases and J 7 bases, leaving 14 bases between the germline ends. Germline-derived CDR1 and CDR2 are LGHNA and YNFKEQ. The CDR3 is made up of 14 amino acids.

The sample holds a few counts of this clonotype. The chain combines TRBV10-1 with TRBJ2-2; TRBD2 aligns across 10 bases. The trim removed 6 bases at V and 7 bases at J, leaving 20 bases unmatched. The CDR3 totals 19 residues. Germline CDR1 is WNHNN and CDR2 is SYGVQD (reference sequence). The CDR3 DNA is TGCGCCAGCAGCGCCTTCCCTCCGGGCGCTAGCGGGAGCGGCGGGGAGCTGTTTTTT. Amino acid sequence: CASSAFPPGASGSGGELFF.

This clonotype has only a few counts. This sequence joins TRBV5-6 and TRBJ1-1; no definite D call. Germline V gene data show CDR1 as SGHDT and CDR2 as YYEEEE. The CDR3 length is 13 residues. V lost 6 bases and J lost 1, with 10 bases in between. The CDR3 bases are TGTGCCAGCATCCCCTCGGGGAACACTGAAGCTTTCTTT. Protein: CASIPSGNTEAFF.

This clonotype was found a few times. The rearrangement links TRBV27 to TRBJ1-2, with D possibly matching TRBD1 (5 bases). V was cut by 5 bases and J by 2 bases, with 18 bases left in between. The germline V gene encodes CDR1 MNHEY and CDR2 SMNVEV (reference sequence). CDR3 length: 16 amino acids. CDR3 region: CASSLTGGSANYGYTF. CDR3 in DNA: TGTGCCAGCAGTCTTACGGGGGGGAGTGCGAACTATGGCTACACCTTC.

This clonotype was seen ten or more times. The V call is TRBV2, the J call TRBJ2-7; D is undetermined. V was cut by 3 bases and J by 3 bases, with 12 bases left in between. There are 14 residues in the CDR3. Per germline, CDR1 SNHLY and CDR2 FYNNEI. The CDR3: CASSDSIGSYEQYF. The CDR3 nucleotides read TGTGCCAGCAGTGACTCCATAGGCAGCTACGAGCAGTACTTC.

This clonotype has ten or more counts. The gene calls are TRBV19 and TRBJ2-7; 7 nucleotides agree with TRBD2. CDR3 length: 14 amino acids. After removal of 8 bases from V and 0 bases from J, the junction contained 7 bases not matched to a gene. Per the germline V gene, CDR1 is LNHDA and CDR2 is SQIVND (reference sequence). CDR3 nucleotides: TGTGCCAGTCGCCTACGCGGGAGCTCCTACGAGCAGTACTTC. Protein product: CASRLRGSSYEQYF.

The chain employs TRBV7-3 and TRBJ1-1, with no clear D. The CDR3 loop spans 17 amino acids. V gave up 5 bases and J gave up 0 bases, with 19 bases separating them. The germline V gene has CDR1 SGHTA and CDR2 FQGTGA. CDR3 in amino acids: CASSPQRVMGMNTEAFF. As DNA, the CDR3 is TGTGCCAGCAGCCCGCAGAGGGTCATGGGGATGAACACTGAAGCTTTCTTT.

The gene calls are TRBV6-2 or TRBV6-3 and TRBJ1-2; D may be TRBD1 (6 bases). The germline V gene encodes CDR1 MNHEY and CDR2 SVGEGT. Trimming left V 5 bases short and J 5 bases short, with 12 bases between. The CDR3 totals 13 residues. CDR3 DNA: TGTGCCAGCAGTCTTCGGGACAAGTATGGCTACACCTTC. This translates into CASSLRDKYGYTF.

The gene calls are TRBV6-2 or TRBV6-3 and TRBJ1-2; no firm D call. The germline V gene has CDR1 MNHEY and CDR2 SVGEGT. The CDR3 runs 14 residues. Trimming stripped 5 bases from V and 4 bases from J, with 14 bases between. Here the CDR3 reads CASSTPGGLYGYTF. The CDR3 DNA is TGTGCCAGCAGTACTCCTGGCGGCCTCTATGGCTACACCTTC.

This clonotype was seen repeatedly, ten times or more. The rearrangement links TRBV7-6 to TRBJ2-5, with 12 bases lining up with TRBD2. This CDR3 spans 20 amino acids. V shed 5 bases, J shed 1 base, and the junction held 17 bases outside the gene matches. Germline V gene data show CDR1 as SGHVS and CDR2 as FNYEAQ. The CDR3 reads CASSPARPLAGGPIQETQYF. In nucleotides, the CDR3 is TGTGCCAGCAGCCCCGCCCGGCCACTAGCGGGAGGTCCCATCCAAGAGACCCAGTACTTC. Drawing the rest from reference TRBV7-6 and TRBJ2-5, the complete variable domain is GAGVSQSPRYKVTKRGQDVALRCDPISGHVSLYWYRQALGQGPEFLTYFNYEAQQDKSGLPNDRFSAERPEGSISTLTIQRTEQRDSAMYRCASSPARPLAGGPIQETQYFGPGTRLLVL.

This clonotype came up a few times. J is TRBJ2-1 and V is TRBV3-1; D is uncertain. CDR3 size: 14 residues. Germline CDR1 reads LGHDT; CDR2 reads YNNKEL (reference sequence). With 5 bases removed from V and 0 bases from J, the gap between germline ends came to 8 bases. This CDR3 is CASSSQISYNEQFF. CDR3 coding DNA: TGTGCCAGCAGCTCTCAGATCTCCTACAATGAGCAGTTCTTC.